Listed here are 27 T cell receptor beta chains from one sample, sequenced in a study of blood T cells in healthy people across ages. A J-beta primer mix and a sample-barcoded 5' primer were used in a second PCR of about 7 to 12 cycles. Using its own MiXCR run on the 5' RACE reads, TCRdb lists one record per CDR3 protein. The sample includes some 760,000 distinct CDR3 sequences, roughly 25% of them seen just once. The same data also contributed to another study, on T cells of mothers and their children.

Sequencing was carried out using blood. These receptors were taken from a boy under 18 in good health.

This clonotype has more than one count but fewer than ten. A read error may produce the germline difference seen at one junction end. The chain is built from TRBV10-3 and TRBJ2-7; possible D gene TRBD2, 6 bases. Germline-derived CDR1 and CDR2 are ENHRY and SYGVKD. The CDR3 is 15 residues long. CDR3 coding DNA: TGTGCCATCAGCCCGACCGGGACTTCCCCTTACGAGCGGTACTTC. As protein: CAISPTGTSPYERYF.

This chain uses TRBV28 with TRBJ1-4, with D unclear. This CDR3 has 13 residues. Germline V lookup: CDR1 MDHEN, CDR2 SYDVKM. V was clipped by 5 bases and J by 4 bases, with 8 bases between them. The CDR3 spells CASSPSGNEKLFF. The CDR3 DNA reads TGTGCCAGCAGTCCCTCGGGTAATGAAAAACTGTTTTTT.

This chain links TRBV5-6 with TRBJ1-2; D not certain. Germline lookup yields CDR1 SGHDT and CDR2 YYEEEE. V was pared by 3 bases and J by 7 bases, with 7 bases between. The CDR3 is 11 residues long. The CDR3 nucleotides are TGTGCCAGCAGCTGGGCGCGTGGCTACACCTTC. Protein product: CASSWARGYTF.

This rearrangement joins TRBV28 to TRBJ2-5; possible D gene TRBD1, 6 bases. CDR3 length: 15 residues. V was cut by 5 bases and J by 4 bases, with 17 bases left in between. Germline-derived CDR1 and CDR2 are MDHEN and SYDVKM. The CDR3 coding sequence is TGTGCCAGCAGTCTACAGGGTATTTGGGGAGAGACCCAGTACTTC. It specifies CASSLQGIWGETQYF.

This clonotype has more than one count but fewer than ten. CDR3 sequence (DNA): TGTGCCAGCAGCGTATACGAGGCTACCTACAATGAGCAGTTCTTC. This sequence encodes CASSVYEATYNEQFF. The chain couples TRBV9 to TRBJ2-1, with unresolved D. CDR1 SGDLS and CDR2 YYNGEE come from the germline V gene. The V end was cut by 1 base, the J end by 2 bases, with 10 bases between. This CDR3 contains 15 residues.

CDR3: CASSPSGRSTNEKLFF. In DNA form, the CDR3 reads TGCGCCAGCAGCCCCTCGGGAAGATCAACTAATGAAAAACTGTTTTTT. V and J are TRBV4-3 and TRBJ1-4, with D hard to call. V gave up 4 bases and J gave up 0 bases, with 12 bases separating them. Germline V gene sequence: CDR1 LGHNA, CDR2 YSLEER. The CDR3 sequence is 16 residues long.

This clonotype was found a few times. The chain employs TRBV7-2 and TRBJ2-2; TRBD1 agrees at 8 bases. The CDR3 loop spans 15 amino acids. The V segment lost 4 bases and the J segment 4 bases; nucleotides outside the gene matches: 5. Germline CDR1 and CDR2: SGHTA and FQGNSA. The CDR3 spells CASSYTGGGTGELFF. The CDR3 DNA sequence: TGTGCCAGCAGCTACACAGGGGGAGGCACCGGGGAGCTGTTTTTT. The whole variable domain, remainder taken from reference TRBV7-2 and TRBJ2-2, is GAGVSQSPSNKVTEKGKDVELRCDPISGHTALYWYRQSLGQGLEFLIYFQGNSAPDKSGLPSDRFSAERTGGSVSTLTIQRTQQEDSAVYLCASSYTGGGTGELFFGEGSRLTVL.

This clonotype came up a few times. The J gene is TRBJ2-5, the V gene TRBV28; D unresolved. There are 15 residues in the CDR3. Germline CDR1 reads MDHEN; CDR2 reads SYDVKM. Trimming removed 1 base at V and 1 base at J, with 10 bases between. The CDR3 DNA sequence: TGTGCCAGCAGTTTATCCCAGAGAGCCCAAGAGACCCAGTACTTC. This translates into CASSLSQRAQETQYF.

This clonotype came up a few times. The rearrangement joins TRBV6-2 or TRBV6-3 to TRBJ1-2; 10 bases are a match to TRBD1. This CDR3 has 15 amino acids. Per the germline V gene, CDR1 is MNHEY and CDR2 is SVGEGT. V was clipped by 6 bases and J by 6 bases; unmatched bases: 10. CDR3 sequence (DNA): TGTGCCAGCAGGGAAGACAGGGGGCGTTTCGATGGCTACACCTTC. It translates to CASREDRGRFDGYTF.

V and J are TRBV5-6 and TRBJ1-6; 7 bases line up with TRBD1. V was pared by 0 bases and J by 9 bases, with 6 bases of the junction left unmatched. From germline, CDR1 is SGHDT and CDR2 YYEEEE. This CDR3 comprises 15 residues. The CDR3 reads CASSLGATGTSPLHF. The CDR3 DNA sequence: TGTGCCAGCAGCTTGGGTGCGACAGGGACTTCACCCCTCCACTTT.

V usage is TRBV6-1 and J usage is TRBJ1-4; tentatively, D is TRBD1 (6 bases). The CDR3 is made up of 14 amino acids. Germline V lookup: CDR1 MNHNS, CDR2 SASEGT. V lost 6 bases to trimming and J lost 6 bases, with 14 bases between them. Written as DNA, the CDR3 is TGTGCCAGCAGCTACAGGGCGCGGGATGAAAAACTGTTTTTT. It translates to CASSYRARDEKLFF.

About this clonotype: The junction shows a germline mismatch at one end, possibly a read error. The chain employs TRBV27 and TRBJ2-5, with 13 bases identical to TRBD2. Germline V gene lookup returns CDR1 MNHEY and CDR2 SMNVEV (reference sequence). This CDR3 is built from 15 residues. Written as DNA, the CDR3 is TGTGCCAGCAGTCCATGGACTAGCGGGAGCGATGAGCTGTTCTTC. Encoded protein: CASSPWTSGSDELFF.

This chain connects TRBV29-1 to TRBJ2-6, with D hard to call. The germline CDR1 and CDR2 sequences are SQVTM and ANQGSEA. The CDR3 runs 14 residues. Trimming shortened V by 6 bases and J by 0 bases, and 9 bases separated the two germline ends. Written as DNA, the CDR3 is TGCAGCGTCAGGTTGGTCTCTGGGGCCAACGTCCTGACTTTC. Residues: CSVRLVSGANVLTF.

V gene TRBV12-3 or TRBV12-4 combines with J gene TRBJ2-1; 14 bases line up with TRBD2. CDR3 length: 15 residues. V shed 3 bases, J shed 8 bases, and the junction held 3 bases outside the gene matches. The CDR3 nucleotides read TGTGCCAGCAGTTTTGGGACTAGCGGGGGCCATGAGCAGTTCTTC. This translates into CASSFGTSGGHEQFF.

The chain links TRBV20-1 to TRBJ2-3, with D uncertain. Deletions cut 5 bases from V and 0 bases from J, with 12 bases between. Per germline, CDR1 DFQATT and CDR2 SNEGSKA (reference sequence). The length of the CDR3 is 14 residues. The CDR3 reads CSAQRPDSTDTQYF. The CDR3 DNA sequence: TGCAGTGCTCAAAGACCCGATAGCACAGATACGCAGTATTTT.

This clonotype was counted between two and nine times. The CDR3 loop reads CASSFAYEAFF. The DNA for the CDR3 is TGTGCCAGCAGTTTTGCCTATGAAGCTTTCTTT. This chain joins TRBV12-3 or TRBV12-4 and TRBJ1-1; D is undetermined. V lost 3 bases, J lost 7 bases, and 6 bases lay in between. The CDR3 length is 11 residues.

This clonotype was detected only a few times. V usage is TRBV24-1 and J usage is TRBJ2-3, with D perhaps matching TRBD2 (5 bases). The CDR3 is 15 amino acids. Trimming removed 5 bases from V and 4 bases from J, with 15 bases in between. The V gene's germline CDR1 is KGHDR and CDR2 SFDVKD. This CDR3 reads CATSGSSRASDTQYF. CDR3 coding DNA: TGTGCCACCAGTGGATCTAGCAGAGCGTCAGATACGCAGTATTTT.

This clonotype came up many times. The genes are TRBV4-1 and TRBJ1-2, with D hard to call. Trimming shortened V by 2 bases and J by 4 bases, and 8 bases separated the two germline ends. There are 13 residues in the CDR3. The V gene's germline CDR1 is MGHRA and CDR2 YSYEKL. CDR3 residues: CASSQSVGYGYTF. In DNA form, the CDR3 reads TGCGCCAGCAGCCAAAGTGTCGGCTATGGCTACACCTTC.

This clonotype was counted once. CDR3 sequence: CSARGRTGIFEQYF. Here the CDR3 DNA reads TGCAGTGCTAGAGGTCGGACAGGGATTTTCGAGCAGTACTTC. The chain carries TRBV20-1 and TRBJ2-7; TRBD1 agrees at 8 bases. The CDR3 has 14 residues. Germline CDR1 is DFQATT and CDR2 is SNEGSKA (reference sequence). J was trimmed by 6 bases and V by 1 base; bases with no gene match: 8.

The rearrangement joins TRBV6-2 or TRBV6-3 to TRBJ2-2, with a weak D call TRBD2 (6 bases). V was clipped by 2 bases and J by 4 bases, with 11 bases between them. Germline V gene lookup returns CDR1 MNHEY and CDR2 SVGEGT. The CDR3 extends over 15 amino acids. The CDR3 DNA follows: TGTGCCAGCAGTTACATAGCGGCCATCACCGGGGAGCTGTTTTTT. Protein product: CASSYIAAITGELFF.

The chain uses TRBV20-1 and TRBJ1-5; maybe TRBD1 (5 bases). The germline V gene has CDR1 DFQATT and CDR2 SNEGSKA (reference sequence). V was cut by 5 bases and J by 4 bases, with 9 bases left in between. This CDR3 is 12 amino acids long. The CDR3 DNA follows: TGCAGTGCTCCCGGGGGAAATCAGCCCCAGCATTTT. Translation: CSAPGGNQPQHF.

With respect to this clonotype: The junction departs from the called germline gene at one end, perhaps through a read error. The CDR3 is CASSWGGKETQYF. The CDR3 DNA reads as TGCGCCAGCAGTTGGGGGGGGAAAGAGACCCAGTACTTC. This chain connects TRBV28 to TRBJ2-5; 7 nucleotides align to TRBD2. The CDR3 totals 13 residues. Germline V CDR1 and CDR2: MDHEN, SYDVKM. Complete variable domain (other parts from reference TRBV28 and TRBJ2-5): DVKVTQSSRYLVKRTGEKVFLECVQDMDHENMFWYRQDPGLGLRLIYFSYDVKMKEKGDIPEGYSVSREKKERFSLILESASTNQTSMYLCASSWGGKETQYFGPGTRLLVL.

CDR3 bases: TGCGCCAGCAGCGGGGGACAAATGGGCCTCTATGGCTACACCTTC. Protein sequence: CASSGGQMGLYGYTF. The V gene is TRBV5-1, the J gene TRBJ1-2; maybe TRBD1 (6 bases). Trimming cost V 4 bases and J 4 bases, with 17 bases left between them. The CDR3 has 15 residues. CDR1 is SGHRS, CDR2 YFSETQ, per germline.

Concerning this clonotype: No conserved phenylalanine or tryptophan ends this CDR3, so it is likely a read error. The V and J genes are TRBV6-2 or TRBV6-3 and TRBJ2-1, with D possibly being TRBD1 (6 bases). Germline CDR1 MNHEY, CDR2 SVGEGT. The CDR3 has 12 amino acids. V was pared by 10 bases and J by 4 bases, with 11 bases between. CDR3 in DNA: TGTGCCACCCAGGACAGTTACAATGAGCAGTTCTCC. The encoded protein is CATQDSYNEQFS.

The CDR3 spells CASSPLLYDNEQFF. The CDR3 DNA follows: TGTGCCAGCAGTCCTTTACTATACGACAATGAGCAGTTCTTC. The chain carries TRBV7-2 and TRBJ2-1; D is unresolved. The CDR3 covers 14 residues. V lost 6 bases to trimming and J lost 5 bases, with 14 bases between them. The V gene's germline CDR1 is SGHTA and CDR2 FQGNSA.

This clonotype has more than one count but fewer than ten. The junction and the germline gene differ at one end; a read error may be behind it. The chain uses TRBV6-2 or TRBV6-3 and TRBJ2-2, with D possibly matching TRBD2 (6 bases). The CDR3 extends over 16 amino acids. The V gene's germline CDR1 is MNHEY and CDR2 SVGEGT. The CDR3 reads CASLQDRAPNTGGLFF. The DNA of the CDR3 is TGTGCCAGCCTACAGGATAGGGCACCGAACACCGGGGGGCTGTTTTTT.

The chain couples TRBV7-9 to TRBJ2-1, with TRBD2 as a possible D gene (5 bases). The J call is uncertain, as TRBJ2-7 better fits the DNA end. Per the germline V gene, CDR1 is SEHNR and CDR2 is FQNEAQ (reference sequence). CDR3 size: 14 residues. The CDR3 sequence: CASSLLVEGPEQYF. The CDR3 bases are TGTGCCAGCAGCTTATTGGTTGAGGGCCCCGAGCAGTACTTC.